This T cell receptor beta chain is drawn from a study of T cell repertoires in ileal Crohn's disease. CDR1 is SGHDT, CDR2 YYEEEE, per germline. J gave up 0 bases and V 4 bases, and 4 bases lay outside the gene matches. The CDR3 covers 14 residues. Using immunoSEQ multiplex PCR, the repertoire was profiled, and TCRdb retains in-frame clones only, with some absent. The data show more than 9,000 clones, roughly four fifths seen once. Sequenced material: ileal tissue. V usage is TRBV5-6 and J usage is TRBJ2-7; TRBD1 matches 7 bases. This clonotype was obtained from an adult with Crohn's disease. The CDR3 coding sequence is TGTGCCAGCAGCCCTAGGACAGGCTCCTACGAGCAGTACTTC. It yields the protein CASSPRTGSYEQYF.